What follows are 28 T cell receptor beta chains derived from one specimen sequenced in a study of shared clonotypes between healthy human individuals. Only in-frame clones appear in the TCRdb table, and some are missing; sequencing was by immunoSEQ multiplex PCR. The sample contains roughly 500,000 clones, around 75% of which appear only once. Sequencing was done on a sample of PBMCs. All receptors derive from a woman in her 40s in good health. Some clones in this sample may be carry-over from other donors' samples.

This clone was recorded only once. The V call is TRBV30, the J call TRBJ2-5, with D possibly being TRBD1 (6 bases). This CDR3 has 13 amino acids. Germline values: CDR1 GTSNPN, CDR2 SVGIG (reference sequence). V was cut by 5 bases and J by 3 bases, with 13 bases left in between. The CDR3 sequence: CAWQQGTEETQYF. CDR3 nucleotides: TGTGCCTGGCAACAGGGCACCGAAGAGACCCAGTACTTC.

This clone has a count of ten or more. The chain employs TRBV5-1 and TRBJ2-1; 7 bases are shared with TRBD2. The CDR3 sequence is 20 residues long. The junction had 20 bases not matched to a gene; V was cut back by 3 bases and J by 2 bases. CDR1 is SGHRS, CDR2 YFSETQ, per germline. DNA for the CDR3: TGCGCCAGCAGCTCTGGGAGGGTGGCTAGCCCCGACTCAACCTACAATGAGCAGTTCTTC. Amino acids: CASSSGRVASPDSTYNEQFF.

J is TRBJ2-1 and V is TRBV10-2; 8 positions match TRBD2. J lost 7 bases, V lost 3 bases, and 17 bases had no gene match. This CDR3 has 18 residues. Germline loops: CDR1 WSHSY, CDR2 SAAADI. The CDR3 nucleotides are TGCGCCAGCAGTGATAGGCTAGCGGGTCCCTCTTCAACTAATGAGCAGTTCTTC. Translating gives CASSDRLAGPSSTNEQFF.

The V gene is TRBV4-2, the J gene TRBJ2-5; 11 positions agree with TRBD2. The CDR3 has 15 residues. V lost 3 bases and J lost 2; bases outside the gene matches: 2. Germline-derived CDR1 and CDR2 are LGHNA and YNFKEQ. Here the CDR3 reads CASSQGLAEQETQYF. The DNA of the CDR3 is TGTGCCAGCAGCCAGGGACTAGCGGAGCAAGAGACCCAGTACTTC.

The chain recombines TRBV11-2 with TRBJ2-1; 8 bases are shared with TRBD1. The V and J ends lost 7 bases and 5 bases, in that order; junction bases with no gene match: 13. In germline, CDR1 is SGHAT, CDR2 FQNNGV. CDR3 size: 16 residues. The CDR3 region has the DNA TGTGCCAGCACCAAGGGGGACAGGAACTTAGACAATGAGCAGTTCTTC. As protein: CASTKGDRNLDNEQFF.

This chain links TRBV28 with TRBJ1-2, with D unresolved. Germline V gives CDR1 MDHEN, CDR2 SYDVKM. Trimming removed 3 bases at V and 6 bases at J, with 8 bases between. There are 12 residues in the CDR3. The CDR3 bases are TGTGCCAGCAGTTTTAAGACGGATGGCTACACCTTC. The encoded protein is CASSFKTDGYTF.

V and J are TRBV2 and TRBJ2-3, with no clear D. CDR3 length equals 15 residues. Per germline, CDR1 SNHLY and CDR2 FYNNEI. Trimming cost V 4 bases and J 4 bases, with 15 bases left between them. CDR3 loop: CASSGHSRDSDTQYF. DNA of the CDR3: TGTGCCAGCAGTGGCCATTCGAGAGATTCAGATACGCAGTATTTT.

This clone appeared a few times. The chain has TRBV6-5 and TRBJ2-1; 7 positions match TRBD2. The CDR3 covers 14 residues. Germline V lookup: CDR1 MNHEY, CDR2 SVGAGI. Germline trimming cut 5 bases from V and 4 bases from J; bases unmatched to any gene: 5. CDR3 nucleotide sequence: TGTGCCAGCAGTCTTAGCGGGCTTTACAATGAGCAGTTCTTC. Translation: CASSLSGLYNEQFF.

The chain carries TRBV7-3 and TRBJ1-1; TRBD1 aligns across 9 bases. The germline gives CDR1 SGHTA, CDR2 FQGTGA. The CDR3 has 16 amino acids. V trimming: 4 bases; J trimming: 2 bases; junction bases outside the gene matches: 8. This CDR3 is CASSYKPGQGNTEAFF. CDR3 sequence (DNA): TGTGCCAGCAGCTATAAGCCGGGACAGGGTAACACTGAAGCTTTCTTT.

This CDR3 is CASRGQGISYEQYF. The CDR3 DNA sequence: TGTGCCAGCAGGGGACAGGGAATCTCCTACGAGCAGTACTTC. The genes are TRBV2 and TRBJ2-7, with 9 bases identical to TRBD1. Germline V gives CDR1 SNHLY, CDR2 FYNNEI. The CDR3 consists of 14 residues. The V gene end was trimmed by 6 bases and the J gene end by 0 bases; junction bases not matched to a gene: 3. Filled out from reference TRBV2 and TRBJ2-7, the complete variable domain reads EPEVTQTPSHQVTQMGQEVILRCVPISNHLYFYWYRQILGQKVEFLVSFYNNEISEKSEIFDDQFSVERPDGSNFTLKIRSTKLEDSAMYFCASRGQGISYEQYFGPGTRLTVT.

This clone was observed a few times. The chain links TRBV5-1 to TRBJ2-5; D is uncertain. Germline values: CDR1 SGHRS, CDR2 YFSETQ. CDR3 size: 13 residues. Trimming took off 4 bases at V and 2 bases at J, with 9 bases between the two ends. The CDR3 loop is CASSVTPQETQYF. DNA for the CDR3: TGCGCCAGCAGCGTGACCCCGCAAGAGACCCAGTACTTC.

CDR3 in amino acids: CASSEMPGKETQYF. For the CDR3, the DNA is TGTGCCAGCAGTGAAATGCCCGGAAAAGAGACCCAGTACTTC. The chain recombines TRBV2 with TRBJ2-5; unclear D gene. V lost 2 bases, J lost 3 bases, and 10 bases lay in between. The CDR3 covers 14 residues. Germline CDR1 and CDR2: SNHLY and FYNNEI. The whole variable domain, remainder taken from reference TRBV2 and TRBJ2-5, is EPEVTQTPSHQVTQMGQEVILRCVPISNHLYFYWYRQILGQKVEFLVSFYNNEISEKSEIFDDQFSVERPDGSNFTLKIRSTKLEDSAMYFCASSEMPGKETQYFGPGTRLLVL.

This CDR3 is CASSRTESEQFF. The CDR3 nucleotides read TGTGCCAGTAGTAGGACAGAGAGTGAGCAGTTCTTC. The chain links TRBV19 to TRBJ2-1, with D tentatively TRBD1 (6 bases). The CDR3 contains 12 residues. Per the germline V gene, CDR1 is LNHDA and CDR2 is SQIVND (reference sequence). The V gene lost 4 bases and the J gene lost 9 bases, with 10 bases spanning the gap.

The rearrangement links TRBV6-5 to TRBJ2-2; 10 nucleotides line up with TRBD1. The CDR3 contains 13 residues. Germline lookup yields CDR1 MNHEY and CDR2 SVGAGI. V shed 10 bases and J 5 bases; nucleotides not matched to a gene: 4. The CDR3 DNA sequence: TGTGCCACCGCGGACAGGGGGACCGGGGAGCTGTTTTTT. It yields the protein CATADRGTGELFF.

V usage is TRBV4-2 and J usage is TRBJ2-3; the D gene is possibly TRBD1 (6 bases). V lost 1 base to trimming and J lost 3 bases, with 14 bases between them. This CDR3 region has 16 residues. From germline, CDR1 is LGHNA and CDR2 YNFKEQ. This chain's CDR3 is CASSQGGGIRTDTQYF. CDR3 nucleotides: TGTGCCAGCAGCCAAGGTGGGGGCATAAGGACAGATACGCAGTATTTT.

This rearrangement joins TRBV19 to TRBJ2-7; TRBD2 aligns across 7 bases. The CDR3 runs to 13 residues. The trim removed 3 bases at V and 4 bases at J, leaving 3 bases unmatched. Germline CDR1 is LNHDA and CDR2 is SQIVND (reference sequence). CDR3 nucleotide sequence: TGTGCCAGTAGTATGCGGGAGAGGTACGAGCAGTACTTC. Residues: CASSMRERYEQYF.

The V call is TRBV5-4, the J call TRBJ2-2; D ambiguous. CDR1 and CDR2 from the germline V gene are SGHNT and YYREEE (reference sequence). This CDR3 comprises 14 residues. V was clipped by 3 bases and J by 7 bases, with 13 bases between them. The CDR3 nucleotides are TGTGCCAGCAGCTCAGCTAGGCAGAGCGGGGAGCTGTTTTTT. It encodes CASSSARQSGELFF.

The sample holds a few counts of this clone. The chain joins TRBV11-2 to TRBJ2-5; 7 bases are a match to TRBD2. The CDR3 covers 16 residues. V was pared by 5 bases and J by 2 bases, with 11 bases of the junction left unmatched. CDR1 and CDR2 from the germline V gene are SGHAT and FQNNGV. CDR3 sequence (DNA): TGTGCCAGCAGCGAATGGACCGGGACTAAACAAGAGACCCAGTACTTC. It specifies CASSEWTGTKQETQYF.

The V and J genes are TRBV11-1 and TRBJ2-7, with 7 bases identical to TRBD2. From germline, CDR1 is SGHAT and CDR2 FQDESV (reference sequence). V dropped 6 bases and J dropped 0; count of bases not matched to a gene: 5. This CDR3 has 14 amino acids. The CDR3 loop is CASRSRDYSYEQYF. DNA for the CDR3: TGTGCCAGCAGGAGCCGGGACTACTCCTACGAGCAGTACTTC.

The chain employs TRBV28 and TRBJ2-7; perhaps D is TRBD1 or TRBD2 (6 bases each). Trimming removed 7 bases at V and 3 bases at J, with 16 bases between. In germline, CDR1 is MDHEN, CDR2 SYDVKM. The CDR3 has 14 amino acids. The CDR3 DNA reads as TGTGCCAGCACCCCCGGGGGCGTCTTCTACGAGCAGTACTTC. Protein sequence: CASTPGGVFYEQYF.

J is TRBJ2-3 and V is TRBV5-1; possibly TRBD1 for D (5 bases). Between the trimmed V and J ends, which lost 5 bases and 1 base, there was a span of 11 bases. CDR3 length: 14 amino acids. Germline V CDR1 and CDR2: SGHRS, YFSETQ. The CDR3 DNA follows: TGCGCCAGCAGTCAGGGAAGCGGCACAGATACGCAGTATTTT. Translating gives CASSQGSGTDTQYF. Full variable domain (missing parts from reference TRBV5-1 and TRBJ2-3): KAGVTQTPRYLIKTRGQQVTLSCSPISGHRSVSWYQQTPGQGLQFLFEYFSETQRNKGNFPGRFSGRQFSNSRSEMNVSTLELGDSALYLCASSQGSGTDTQYFGPGTRLTVL.

The chain uses TRBV23-1 and TRBJ2-2, with TRBD2 matching over 11 bases. TRBV23-1 is known as an ORF, though its function is uncertain. This CDR3 is 17 amino acids long. V dropped 2 bases and J dropped 2; count of bases not matched to a gene: 4. In DNA form, the CDR3 reads TGCGCCAGCAGTCAAAGGACTAGCGGGTATAACACCGGGGAGCTGTTTTTT. This translates into CASSQRTSGYNTGELFF.

There are many counts of this clone. The sample contains more than one DNA sequence encoding this CDR3. The J gene is TRBJ1-1, the V gene TRBV5-1; D ambiguous. Trimming took 0 bases from V and 12 from J, leaving 12 bases between them. The CDR3 loop spans 12 amino acids. Germline CDR1 is SGHRS and CDR2 is YFSETQ. The CDR3 DNA is TGCGCCAGCAGCTTGGAGAATGCGACTCCTTTCTTT. It codes for CASSLENATPFF.

About this clone: A far larger clone is only one base removed, so a read error is likely. The same CDR3 also results from other DNA sequences found in this sample. V and J are TRBV5-4 and TRBJ2-3; TRBD1 might be the D (6 bases). The V gene's germline CDR1 is SGHNT and CDR2 YYREEE (reference sequence). The CDR3 contains 15 residues. The CDR3 is CASSWDTSSTDTQYF. CDR3 bases: TGCGCCAGCAGTTGGGACACGAGCTCCACAGATACGCAGTATTTT.

V gene TRBV19 combines with J gene TRBJ2-7; 10 nucleotides agree with TRBD2. Trimming at V came to 4 bases and at J to 5 bases, leaving 5 bases not matched to a gene. The CDR3 contains 14 residues. In germline, CDR1 is LNHDA, CDR2 SQIVND (reference sequence). The DNA for the CDR3 is TGTGCCAGTAGTACTAGCGGGAGTACCCACGAGCAGTACTTC. It is translated as CASSTSGSTHEQYF.

The chain has TRBV7-9 and TRBJ2-5, with 8 positions matching TRBD2. CDR3 length: 15 residues. Germline lookup yields CDR1 SEHNR and CDR2 FQNEAQ (reference sequence). V was clipped by 4 bases and J by 5 bases; unmatched bases: 9. The CDR3 nucleotides are TGTGCCAGCAGCTCGACCCGGGAGGGAGGGGAGACCCAGTACTTC. Translating it yields CASSSTREGGETQYF. Combining the CDR3 with reference TRBV7-9 and TRBJ2-5 gives the whole variable domain DTGVSQNPRHKITKRGQNVTFRCDPISEHNRLYWYRQTLGQGPEFLTYFQNEAQLEKSRLLSDRFSAERPKGSFSTLEIQRTEQGDSAMYLCASSSTREGGETQYFGPGTRLLVL.

In DNA form, the CDR3 reads TGTGCCAGCAGCTCGGGACTAGGGGCCCCAGAGCAGTACTTC. Translated: CASSSGLGAPEQYF. This sequence joins TRBV2 and TRBJ2-7; 8 bases are shared with TRBD2. Germline CDR1 is SNHLY and CDR2 is FYNNEI. The CDR3 covers 14 residues. The J segment lost 7 bases and the V segment lost 6 bases, leaving 11 bases of the junction unmatched. Full variable domain (remainder filled in from reference TRBV2 and TRBJ2-7): EPEVTQTPSHQVTQMGQEVILRCVPISNHLYFYWYRQILGQKVEFLVSFYNNEISEKSEIFDDQFSVERPDGSNFTLKIRSTKLEDSAMYFCASSSGLGAPEQYFGPGTRLTVT.

The chain employs TRBV4-1 and TRBJ2-5, with 10 bases lining up with TRBD2. CDR1 and CDR2 (germline): MGHRA, YSYEKL. The trim removed 0 bases at V and 3 bases at J, leaving 16 bases unmatched. The CDR3 loop spans 20 amino acids. The CDR3, as DNA: TGCGCCAGCAGCCAAGATGGGATCCAGCGGGAGGGCAAGGGGGAAGAGACCCAGTACTTC. Its translation is CASSQDGIQREGKGEETQYF.